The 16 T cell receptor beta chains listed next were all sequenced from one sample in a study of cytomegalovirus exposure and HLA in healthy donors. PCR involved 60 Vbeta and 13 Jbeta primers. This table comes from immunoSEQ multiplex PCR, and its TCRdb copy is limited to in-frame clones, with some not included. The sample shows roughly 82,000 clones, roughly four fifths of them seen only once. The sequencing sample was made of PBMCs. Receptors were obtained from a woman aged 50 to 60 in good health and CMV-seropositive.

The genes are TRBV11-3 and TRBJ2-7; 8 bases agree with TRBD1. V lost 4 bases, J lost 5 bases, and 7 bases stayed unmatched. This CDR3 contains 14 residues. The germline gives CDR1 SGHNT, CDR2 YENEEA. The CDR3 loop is CASSSGQGVHEQYF. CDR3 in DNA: TGTGCCAGCAGCTCCGGACAGGGTGTTCACGAGCAGTACTTC. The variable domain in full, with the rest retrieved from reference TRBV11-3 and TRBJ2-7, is EAGVVQSPRYKIIEKKQPVAFWCNPISGHNTLYWYLQNLGQGPELLIRYENEEAVDDSQLPKDRFSAERLKGVDSTLKIQPAELGDSAVYLCASSSGQGVHEQYFGPGTRLTVT.

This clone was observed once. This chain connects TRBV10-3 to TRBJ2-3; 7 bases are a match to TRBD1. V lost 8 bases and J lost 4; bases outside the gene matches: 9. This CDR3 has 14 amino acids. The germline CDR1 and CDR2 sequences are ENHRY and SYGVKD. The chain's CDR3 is CAIGEGQAADTQYF. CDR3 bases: TGTGCCATCGGGGAAGGACAGGCAGCAGATACGCAGTATTTT.

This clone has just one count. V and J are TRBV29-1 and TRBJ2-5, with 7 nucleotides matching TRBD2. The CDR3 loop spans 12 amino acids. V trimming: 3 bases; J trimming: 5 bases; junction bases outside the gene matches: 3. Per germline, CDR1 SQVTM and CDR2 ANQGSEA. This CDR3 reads CSVDMGGETQYF. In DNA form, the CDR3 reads TGCAGCGTTGATATGGGGGGGGAGACCCAGTACTTC.

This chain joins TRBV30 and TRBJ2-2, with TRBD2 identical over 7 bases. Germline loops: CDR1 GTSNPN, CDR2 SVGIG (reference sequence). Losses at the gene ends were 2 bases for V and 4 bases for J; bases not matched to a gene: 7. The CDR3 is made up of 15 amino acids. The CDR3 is CAWSLGRVSTGELFF. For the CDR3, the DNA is TGTGCCTGGAGTTTGGGGAGGGTGAGCACCGGGGAGCTGTTTTTT.

The CDR3 DNA follows: TGTGCCAGTAGTTTACAGGGCCATGGCTACACCTTC. Translation: CASSLQGHGYTF. This sequence joins TRBV19 and TRBJ1-2; tentatively, D is TRBD1 (6 bases). This CDR3 is built from 12 residues. Between the trimmed V and J ends, which lost 5 bases and 6 bases, there was a span of 10 bases. The V gene's germline CDR1 is LNHDA and CDR2 SQIVND (reference sequence).

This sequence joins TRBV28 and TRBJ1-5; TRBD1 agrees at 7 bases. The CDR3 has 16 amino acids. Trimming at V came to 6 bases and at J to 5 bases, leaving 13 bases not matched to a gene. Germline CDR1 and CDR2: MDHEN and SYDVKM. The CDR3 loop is CASRSRRQGPHQPQHF. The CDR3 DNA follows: TGTGCCAGCAGATCTAGAAGACAGGGTCCCCATCAGCCCCAGCATTTT.

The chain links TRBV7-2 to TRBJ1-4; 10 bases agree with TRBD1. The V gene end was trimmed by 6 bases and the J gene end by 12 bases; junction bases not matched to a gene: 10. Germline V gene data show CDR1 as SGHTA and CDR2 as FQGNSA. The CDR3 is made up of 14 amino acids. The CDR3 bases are TGTGCCAGCAGTCAAGACAGGGGGCGCGAACAACTGTTTTTT. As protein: CASSQDRGREQLFF.

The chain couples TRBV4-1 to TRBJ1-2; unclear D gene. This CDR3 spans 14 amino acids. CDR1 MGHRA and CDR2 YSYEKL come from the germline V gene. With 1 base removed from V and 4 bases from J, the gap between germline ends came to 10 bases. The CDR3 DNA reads TGCGCCAGCAGCCAAGGATCGGTCTTCTATGGCTACACCTTC. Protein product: CASSQGSVFYGYTF.

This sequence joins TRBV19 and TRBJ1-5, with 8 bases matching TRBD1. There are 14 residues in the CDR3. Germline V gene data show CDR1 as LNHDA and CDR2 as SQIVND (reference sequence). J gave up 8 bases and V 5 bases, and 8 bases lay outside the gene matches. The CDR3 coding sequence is TGTGCCAGTAGTCCCCGACAGGGGAGGGAGCCCCAGCATTTT. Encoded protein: CASSPRQGREPQHF.

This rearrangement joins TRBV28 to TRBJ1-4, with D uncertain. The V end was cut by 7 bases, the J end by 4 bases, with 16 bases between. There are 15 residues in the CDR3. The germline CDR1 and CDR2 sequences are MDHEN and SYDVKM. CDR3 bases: TGTGCCAGCACCCACCACGAAGGCGGTAATGAAAAACTGTTTTTT. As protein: CASTHHEGGNEKLFF.

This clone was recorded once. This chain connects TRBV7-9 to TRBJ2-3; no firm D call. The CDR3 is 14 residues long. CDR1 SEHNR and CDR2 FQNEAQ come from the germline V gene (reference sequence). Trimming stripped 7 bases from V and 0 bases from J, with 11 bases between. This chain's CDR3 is CASTNPTSTDTQYF. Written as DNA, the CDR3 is TGTGCCAGCACCAACCCGACTAGCACAGATACGCAGTATTTT. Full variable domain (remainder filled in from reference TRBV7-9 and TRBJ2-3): DTGVSQNPRHKITKRGQNVTFRCDPISEHNRLYWYRQTLGQGPEFLTYFQNEAQLEKSRLLSDRFSAERPKGSFSTLEIQRTEQGDSAMYLCASTNPTSTDTQYFGPGTRLTVL.

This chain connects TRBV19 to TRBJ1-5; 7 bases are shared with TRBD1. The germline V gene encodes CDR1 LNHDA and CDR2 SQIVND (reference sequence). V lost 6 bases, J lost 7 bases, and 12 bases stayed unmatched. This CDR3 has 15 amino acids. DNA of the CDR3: TGTGCCAGTAGACGAACAGGGGTCAGGCTCCAGCCCCAGCATTTT. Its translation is CASRRTGVRLQPQHF.

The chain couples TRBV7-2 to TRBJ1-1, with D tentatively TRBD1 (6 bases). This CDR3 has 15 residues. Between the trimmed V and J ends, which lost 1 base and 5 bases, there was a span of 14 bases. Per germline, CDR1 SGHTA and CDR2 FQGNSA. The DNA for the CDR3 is TGTGCCAGCAGCTTAGGGGGGGGGCTCGGGACTGAAGCTTTCTTT. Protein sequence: CASSLGGGLGTEAFF.

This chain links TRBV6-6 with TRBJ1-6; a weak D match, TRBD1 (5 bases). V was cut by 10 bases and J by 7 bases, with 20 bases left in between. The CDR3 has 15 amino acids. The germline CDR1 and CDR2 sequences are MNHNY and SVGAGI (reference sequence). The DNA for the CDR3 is TGTGCCACCCACGTCGACAGTTTGGCCAATTCACCCCTCCACTTT. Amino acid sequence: CATHVDSLANSPLHF.

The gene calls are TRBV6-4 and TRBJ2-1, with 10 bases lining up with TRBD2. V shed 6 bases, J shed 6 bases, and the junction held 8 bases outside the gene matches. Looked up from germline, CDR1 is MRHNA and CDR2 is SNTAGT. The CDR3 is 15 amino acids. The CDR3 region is CASSQSSGSGNEQFF. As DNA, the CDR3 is TGTGCCAGCAGCCAATCTAGCGGGAGCGGCAATGAGCAGTTCTTC.

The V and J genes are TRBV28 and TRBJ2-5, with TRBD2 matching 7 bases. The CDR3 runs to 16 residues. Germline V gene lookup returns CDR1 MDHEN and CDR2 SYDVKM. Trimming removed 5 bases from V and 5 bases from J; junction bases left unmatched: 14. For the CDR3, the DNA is TGTGCCAGCAGTCACCAGCGGCTCGGGGGGATCGAGACCCAGTACTTC. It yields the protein CASSHQRLGGIETQYF.